Listed below are T cell receptor beta chains from one sample, sequenced in a study of T-cell memory formation after mild COVID-19. In TCRdb, the 5' RACE reads were re-called with MiXCR into one record per CDR3 protein. The table has more than 150,000 distinct CDR3 sequences, more than 9% seen once. The sequenced sample was PBMCs or a T cell subset sorted from them (not recorded which). Source of these receptors: a man younger than 35 who had mild COVID-19 (a few samples of this study predate the infection). Cell type and time point are not known. CDR3s include the opening cysteine and the closing phenylalanine or tryptophan. A D gene is named only where the DNA matches it firmly. The size entry is marked missing in some rows and otherwise reads once, few, many or a size class.

NA,TRBJ2-3,NA,TRBV28,CASGLTRQAQYF,TGTGCCAGCGGGTTAACTAGGCAAGCGCAGTATTTT
medium-sized,TRBJ2-2,TRBD2,TRBV24-1,CATAPYGGITGELFF,TGTGCCACCGCGCCCTACGGGGGGATCACCGGGGAGCTGTTTTTT
few,TRBJ2-3,NA,TRBV20-1,CSASRVPHPDTQYF,TGCAGTGCTTCGCGGGTACCCCATCCAGATACGCAGTATTTT
NA,TRBJ1-1,TRBD1,TRBV5-1,CASRLRAGTGGDEAFF,TGCGCCAGCAGACTGCGAGCAGGGACAGGGGGCGATGAAGCTTTCTTT
NA,TRBJ2-3,TRBD1,TRBV29-1,CSVELGQGAYTQYF,TGCAGCGTTGAGCTCGGACAGGGGGCTTATACGCAGTATTTT
NA,TRBJ1-2,NA,TRBV5-1,CASSSEGGNGYTF,TGCGCCAGCAGCTCGGAAGGTGGGAATGGCTACACCTTC
many,TRBJ1-1,TRBD1,TRBV7-2,CASSGYRGRTEAFF,TGTGCCAGCAGCGGATACAGGGGTAGAACTGAAGCTTTCTTT
NA,TRBJ1-6,TRBD1,TRBV7-2,CASTLGDRPNSPLHF,TGTGCCAGCACCCTAGGGGACAGGCCCAATTCACCCCTCCACTTT
few,TRBJ2-7,TRBD1,TRBV20-1,CSASTGTGYSYEQYF,TGCAGTGCTAGTACGGGGACAGGGTACTCCTACGAGCAGTACTTC
NA,TRBJ2-7,NA,TRBV6-6,CASSYSGEYEQYF,TGTGCCAGCAGTTACTCGGGAGAGTACGAGCAGTACTTC
few,TRBJ2-3,NA,TRBV20-1,CSARLADTQYF,TGCAGTGCTAGACTGGCGGATACGCAGTATTTT
few,TRBJ1-3,TRBD1,TRBV12-3/TRBV12-4,CASSPQGLGNTIYF,TGTGCCAGCAGTCCACAGGGGCTCGGAAACACCATATATTTT
few,TRBJ1-5,NA,TRBV28,CASNTSLRRYQPQHF,TGTGCCAGCAACACCTCCCTCAGGAGGTATCAGCCCCAGCATTTT
NA,TRBJ2-7,TRBD2,TRBV5-1,CASSVRGDEDEQYF,TGCGCCAGCAGCGTGCGGGGGGACGAGGACGAGCAGTACTTC
few,TRBJ2-3,TRBD2,TRBV6-5,CASKAGPTYNTQYF,TGTGCCAGCAAAGCGGGGCCGACCTATAATACGCAGTATTTT
NA,TRBJ1-5,NA,TRBV12-3/TRBV12-4,CASSLVGGTQPQHF,TGTGCCAGCAGTTTAGTCGGGGGCACTCAGCCCCAGCATTTT
NA,TRBJ1-2,TRBD1,TRBV6-4,CASSTRQGASGYTF,TGTGCCAGCAGTACTAGACAGGGGGCGAGCGGCTACACCTTC
NA,TRBJ2-5,TRBD1,TRBV12-3/TRBV12-4,CASSQGTAQETQYF,TGTGCCAGCAGCCAAGGGACAGCCCAAGAGACCCAGTACTTC
NA,TRBJ2-7,NA,TRBV18,CASSPPSSSYEQYF,TGTGCCAGCTCACCACCGTCCAGCTCCTACGAGCAGTACTTC
many,TRBJ2-5,NA,TRBV5-6,CASSWSRVRETQYF,TGTGCCAGCAGCTGGAGTAGGGTTCGGGAGACCCAGTACTTC
few,TRBJ2-5,TRBD2,TRBV6-1,CASSGGQRGTQYF,TGTGCCAGCAGCGGCGGTCAGCGGGGAACCCAGTACTTC